This TCR beta chain was captured in a study of cytomegalovirus exposure and HLA in healthy donors. Trimming cost V 8 bases and J 4 bases, with 21 bases left between them. This CDR3 contains 16 residues. From germline, CDR1 is ENHRY and CDR2 SYGVKD. Study-level results: Fewer N-insertions than the approximately 700-donor mean were reportedly shown by an Asian-associated ancestry cluster in a later analysis.

PCR used 60 Vbeta primers and 13 Jbeta primers. Profiling relied on immunoSEQ multiplex PCR, and the TCRdb table lists in-frame clones only, not all of them. Altogether roughly 110,000 clones are present, around three quarters being singletons, with the ten largest covering 2.5% to 3%. Notes on this clone: Its antigen is currently unknown.

The sequence was obtained from a woman between 18 and 29 years old in good health and CMV-seropositive. The V gene is TRBV10-3, the J gene TRBJ2-1; weak D call: TRBD2 (6 bases). The sequencing sample was made of PBMCs. The CDR3: CAIRRTILFSYNEQFF. The CDR3 nucleotides read TGTGCCATCCGCCGGACTATTCTTTTTTCATACAATGAGCAGTTCTTC.